This T cell receptor delta chain was documented in a study of Vδ1+ human thymocytes. Sequences come from RNA converted to cDNA by reverse transcription. CDR3 amplicons came from multiplex PCR with pooled V-gene forward and constant-region reverse primers. TCRdb applied CATT to the multiplex PCR reads for clone calling. The table lists tens of thousands of delta-chain clones, over 7% of them singletons. This clone turned up a few times. Its specificity is not known. Trimming took off 1 base at V and 3 bases at J, with 15 bases between the two ends. The CDR3 runs 16 residues. Looked up from germline, CDR1 is TSWWSYY and CDR2 is QGS. Study findings and constraints: In the thymus, TRG and TRD repertoires looked highly polyclonal with Gaussian CDR3 lengths.

This chain connects TRDV1 to TRDJ1, with D possibly being TRDD2 (5 bases). Sequenced input: Vdelta1+ gamma-delta thymocytes from the thymus. The sample's subset: FACS-sorted CD3+ TCRalphabeta- TCRVdelta1+ TCRVdelta2- thymocytes. The origin of this receptor is a child under two years old who had congenital heart surgery. The CDR3 DNA follows: TGTGCTCTTGGGGAACAGAACTTCCAGTTGGCCGATAAACTCATCTTT. This sequence encodes CALGEQNFQLADKLIF.